These 27 T cell receptor beta chains share one sample of origin, sequenced in a study of T-cell reconstitution after alpha-beta-depleted transplantation in children. The TCRbeta library was prepared with unique molecular identifiers. TCRdb fed the PCR reads into MiXCR, producing one record per CDR3 protein. The sample shows about 420,000 distinct CDR3 sequences, roughly a tenth of them seen only once. The sample in question was PBMCs from the stem cell graft donor, obtained from the stem cell graft. The receptors shown here come from a human donor who donated a stem cell graft to a child with acute myeloid leukemia.

Ten or more counts support this clonotype. This chain connects TRBV29-1 to TRBJ1-1, with D hard to call. The CDR3 is made up of 14 amino acids. V shed 4 bases and J shed 6 bases, with 18 bases lying between them. Germline lookup yields CDR1 SQVTM and CDR2 ANQGSEA. CDR3 protein: CSVVERVGFSEAFF. The CDR3 bases are TGCAGCGTTGTGGAGAGGGTTGGTTTCTCTGAAGCTTTCTTT.

This chain links TRBV5-6 with TRBJ1-2; D is undetermined. Trimming pared 2 bases from V and 5 bases from J, leaving 10 bases between. Per the germline V gene, CDR1 is SGHDT and CDR2 is YYEEEE. The CDR3 sequence is 13 residues long. The CDR3 spells CASSFGVGYGYTF. The DNA for the CDR3 is TGTGCCAGCAGCTTTGGGGTTGGTTATGGCTACACCTTC.

This clonotype occurred many times. The chain combines TRBV5-1 with TRBJ2-5; a possible D gene is TRBD2 (6 bases). Germline V lookup: CDR1 SGHRS, CDR2 YFSETQ. Trimming took 4 bases from V and 4 from J, leaving 14 bases between them. This CDR3 region has 14 residues. CDR3 sequence reads: CASSGEPGGETQYF. The DNA of the CDR3 is TGCGCCAGCAGCGGAGAGCCCGGGGGAGAGACCCAGTACTTC.

This clonotype has just a few counts. J is TRBJ2-3 and V is TRBV20-1, with 7 nucleotides matching TRBD2. The CDR3 spans 14 residues. Germline V lookup: CDR1 DFQATT, CDR2 SNEGSKA (reference sequence). V lost 0 bases and J lost 4; bases outside the gene matches: 4. CDR3 bases: TGCAGTGCTAGAGATGTTCTAGCGGCAGATACGCAGTATTTT. This codes for CSARDVLAADTQYF.

This clonotype was picked up many times. The rearrangement links TRBV6-1 to TRBJ2-7; D perhaps matches TRBD2 (7 bases). V shed 2 bases and J shed 3 bases, with 14 bases lying between them. Looked up from germline, CDR1 is MNHNS and CDR2 is SASEGT. CDR3 size: 15 residues. CDR3 residues: CASSEQGGGNYEQYF. CDR3 sequence (DNA): TGTGCCAGCAGTGAACAGGGAGGGGGAAACTACGAGCAGTACTTC.

The chain joins TRBV7-6 to TRBJ1-6; D is possibly TRBD1 (5 bases). Germline V gene lookup returns CDR1 SGHVS and CDR2 FNYEAQ. The ends were cut back, 1 base at V and 0 bases at J, with 7 bases in the middle. CDR3 size: 16 residues. The CDR3 here is CASSLDDSSYNSPLHF. The CDR3 nucleotides are TGTGCCAGCAGCTTAGACGACAGCTCCTATAATTCACCCCTCCACTTT.

This clonotype was seen a handful of times. The J gene is TRBJ1-4, the V gene TRBV13; D is uncertain. Looked up from germline, CDR1 is PRHDT and CDR2 is FYEKMQ (reference sequence). The CDR3 contains 15 residues. V was cut by 3 bases and J by 2 bases, with 10 bases left in between. The CDR3 loop reads CASSLREGTNEKLFF. The CDR3 bases are TGTGCCAGCAGCTTGAGGGAGGGCACTAATGAAAAACTGTTTTTT.

This clonotype was picked up a small number of times. The rearrangement links TRBV7-2 to TRBJ1-5; TRBD1 is a possible D gene (5 bases). Trimming removed 3 bases from V and 3 bases from J, with 6 bases in between. This CDR3 has 13 residues. CDR1 SGHTA and CDR2 FQGNSA come from the germline V gene. As DNA, the CDR3 is TGTGCCAGCAGCTTCAGGGTCAATCAGCCCCAGCATTTT. Translation: CASSFRVNQPQHF.

The table lists this clonotype with a few counts. The chain joins TRBV7-2 to TRBJ2-7, with TRBD1 identical over 10 bases. Germline V gives CDR1 SGHTA, CDR2 FQGNSA. Unmatched junction bases numbered 3, after V lost 5 bases and J lost 2 bases. CDR3 length: 14 amino acids. The CDR3 sequence: CASSPGTGAYEQYV. The CDR3 nucleotides are TGTGCCAGCAGCCCGGGGACAGGGGCCTACGAGCAGTACGTC.

In this sample, this clonotype turned up many times. CDR3 in amino acids: CAISEGQGEKQPQHF. The CDR3 DNA reads as TGTGCCATCAGTGAGGGGCAGGGAGAAAAGCAGCCCCAGCATTTT. V is TRBV10-3 and J is TRBJ1-5, with D possibly TRBD1 on 5 matching bases. The V gene's germline CDR1 is ENHRY and CDR2 SYGVKD. V was pared by 2 bases and J by 7 bases, with 15 bases between. The CDR3 extends over 15 amino acids.

This clonotype was recorded a few times. The rearrangement uses TRBV20-1 and TRBJ2-1, with D possibly TRBD2 on 5 matching bases. In germline, CDR1 is DFQATT, CDR2 SNEGSKA (reference sequence). Trimming pared 0 bases from V and 10 bases from J, leaving 16 bases between. The CDR3 totals 14 residues. The CDR3 nucleotides are TGCAGTGCTAGAGATGCTAGCCGGGGTGTGGAGCAGTTCTTC. Amino acids: CSARDASRGVEQFF.

This clonotype has a count of ten or more. The DNA of the CDR3 is TGCAGTGCTAAATCCGGGCCGTTAAGGGAGCAGTACTTC. Protein product: CSAKSGPLREQYF. The gene calls are TRBV20-1 and TRBJ2-7; D not certain. V lost 4 bases and J 7 bases, leaving 17 bases between the germline ends. Per germline, CDR1 DFQATT and CDR2 SNEGSKA (reference sequence). This CDR3 region has 13 residues.

This clonotype was detected a few times. The gene calls are TRBV10-3 and TRBJ1-2, with a possible D match to TRBD1 (6 bases). CDR1 is ENHRY and CDR2 is SYGVKD in the germline V gene. V lost 10 bases to trimming and J lost 0 bases, with 18 bases between them. CDR3 length: 15 amino acids. The CDR3 is CATGARGQPNYGYTF. The DNA for the CDR3 is TGTGCCACCGGGGCCCGGGGGCAGCCTAACTATGGCTACACCTTC.

This clonotype was recorded at least ten times. The chain employs TRBV5-1 and TRBJ2-7; TRBD2 might be the D (5 bases). Trimming took off 2 bases at V and 2 bases at J, with 11 bases between the two ends. CDR3 size: 14 residues. In germline, CDR1 is SGHRS, CDR2 YFSETQ. The CDR3 loop is CASSLSPGTYEQYF. CDR3 in DNA: TGCGCCAGCAGCTTATCCCCGGGGACCTACGAGCAGTACTTC. The variable domain in full, completed from reference TRBV5-1 and TRBJ2-7, reads KAGVTQTPRYLIKTRGQQVTLSCSPISGHRSVSWYQQTPGQGLQFLFEYFSETQRNKGNFPGRFSGRQFSNSRSEMNVSTLELGDSALYLCASSLSPGTYEQYFGPGTRLTVT.

This clonotype was seen many times. The J gene is TRBJ2-1, the V gene TRBV5-5; 7 nucleotides match TRBD2. This CDR3 region has 16 residues. The ends lost 5 bases at V and 0 bases at J; junction bases unmatched: 8. The germline V gene encodes CDR1 SGHKS and CDR2 YYEKEE (reference sequence). The CDR3 sequence is CASSYQGGLSYNEQFF. The CDR3 DNA reads as TGTGCCAGCAGTTATCAGGGAGGGCTCTCCTACAATGAGCAGTTCTTC.

The V gene is TRBV3-1, the J gene TRBJ2-7, with D maybe TRBD2 (5 bases). Trimming took off 4 bases at V and 0 bases at J, with 10 bases between the two ends. The CDR3 is 14 residues long. Germline loops: CDR1 LGHDT, CDR2 YNNKEL (reference sequence). CDR3 nucleotide sequence: TGTGCCAGCAGCCCATCGGGGAGCTCCTACGAGCAGTACGTC. It is translated as CASSPSGSSYEQYV.

This clonotype was recorded a few times. The junction departs from germline at one end; a sequencing error may be responsible. This chain joins TRBV18 and TRBJ2-3; no firm D call. CDR3 length equals 15 residues. Germline V lookup: CDR1 KGHSH, CDR2 LQKENI. The CDR3 DNA reads as TGTGCCAGTTCACCACAAGGGCAGCACACAGATACGCAGTATTTT. It codes for CASSPQGQHTDTQYF.

This clonotype has a handful of counts. The V and J genes are TRBV12-3 or TRBV12-4 and TRBJ2-7; tentative D call: TRBD2 (7 bases). V was trimmed by 3 bases and J by 7 bases, leaving 16 bases between them. The CDR3 spans 14 residues. The CDR3 DNA reads as TGTGCCAGCAGTTTCGGGGGCCGGGGAGGGGAGCAGTACTTC. Its translation: CASSFGGRGGEQYF.

This clonotype occurred many times. The V and J genes are TRBV4-2 and TRBJ2-1; no reliable D call. CDR3 size: 12 residues. CDR1 is LGHNA, CDR2 YNFKEQ, per germline. Trimming shortened V by 1 base and J by 7 bases, and 5 bases separated the two germline ends. The chain's CDR3 is CASSQAPNEQFF. CDR3 in DNA: TGTGCCAGCAGCCAAGCGCCGAATGAGCAGTTCTTC.

This clonotype was seen more than once but under ten times. CDR3 in amino acids: CSARGGGRVYNEQFF. In DNA form, the CDR3 reads TGCAGTGCTAGAGGGGGAGGCAGGGTTTACAATGAGCAGTTCTTC. This chain connects TRBV20-1 to TRBJ2-1; D might be TRBD2 (6 bases). The CDR3 loop spans 15 amino acids. In germline, CDR1 is DFQATT, CDR2 SNEGSKA (reference sequence). The V and J ends lost 1 base and 4 bases respectively, with 14 bases between them.

This chain links TRBV6-5 with TRBJ2-1; perhaps TRBD2 as D (5 bases). This CDR3 is 15 amino acids long. Germline V lookup: CDR1 MNHEY, CDR2 SVGAGI. The germline V and J ends were trimmed by 3 bases and 0 bases, with 9 bases remaining between them. CDR3 sequence reads: CASSYNGDSYNEQFF. In DNA, the CDR3 is TGTGCCAGCAGTTATAACGGGGACTCCTACAATGAGCAGTTCTTC.

The chain has TRBV20-1 and TRBJ2-1, with 9 positions matching TRBD1. The ends lost 1 base at V and 2 bases at J; junction bases unmatched: 3. This CDR3 is 15 amino acids long. Germline-derived CDR1 and CDR2 are DFQATT and SNEGSKA (reference sequence). CDR3 sequence (DNA): TGCAGTGCTAGAGCGGGACAGGGCACCTACAATGAGCAGTTCTTC. Its translation: CSARAGQGTYNEQFF.

CDR3 DNA sequence: TGTGCCAGCAGCTTAGTCGCTAGCGGGAGAAGCTCCTACGAGCAGTACTTC. It translates to CASSLVASGRSSYEQYF. The chain employs TRBV7-2 and TRBJ2-7, with 10 bases matching TRBD2. From germline, CDR1 is SGHTA and CDR2 FQGNSA. J lost 0 bases, V lost 1 base, and 6 bases had no gene match. The CDR3 totals 17 residues.

This clonotype showed up many times. CDR3 in DNA: TGTGCCAGCAGCCCCAGGGAAGCCGGCCAGCCCCAGCATTTT. Protein: CASSPREAGQPQHF. V is TRBV7-9 and J is TRBJ1-5; TRBD1 is a possible D gene (5 bases). The CDR3 spans 14 residues. Germline values: CDR1 SEHNR, CDR2 FQNEAQ (reference sequence). Trimming took 5 bases from V and 7 from J, leaving 15 bases between them.

This clonotype appeared a few times. This chain uses TRBV5-5 with TRBJ2-7; 7 nucleotides line up with TRBD1. After removal of 4 bases from V and 5 bases from J, the junction contained 12 bases not matched to a gene. The CDR3 extends over 15 amino acids. The germline gives CDR1 SGHKS, CDR2 YYEKEE (reference sequence). The CDR3 nucleotides read TGTGCCAGCAGCCGAGAACTGGGACAGTCCAACGAGCAGTACTTC. Protein sequence: CASSRELGQSNEQYF.

The V call is TRBV9, the J call TRBJ2-1; D not resolved. This CDR3 is 16 amino acids long. Germline V gene sequence: CDR1 SGDLS, CDR2 YYNGEE. V gave up 0 bases and J gave up 0 bases, with 10 bases separating them. The DNA for the CDR3 is TGTGCCAGCAGCGTAGAGGCCCTCCTCTCCTACAATGAGCAGTTCTTC. Encoded protein: CASSVEALLSYNEQFF.

This chain links TRBV4-1 with TRBJ2-3; the D call may be TRBD1 or TRBD2 (5 bases each). The CDR3 loop spans 15 amino acids. Between the trimmed V and J ends, which lost 5 bases and 6 bases, there was a span of 18 bases. Germline CDR1 and CDR2: MGHRA and YSYEKL. CDR3 region: CASSSPGRGDDTQYF. CDR3 in DNA: TGCGCCAGCAGCTCCCCGGGACGGGGAGACGATACGCAGTATTTT.